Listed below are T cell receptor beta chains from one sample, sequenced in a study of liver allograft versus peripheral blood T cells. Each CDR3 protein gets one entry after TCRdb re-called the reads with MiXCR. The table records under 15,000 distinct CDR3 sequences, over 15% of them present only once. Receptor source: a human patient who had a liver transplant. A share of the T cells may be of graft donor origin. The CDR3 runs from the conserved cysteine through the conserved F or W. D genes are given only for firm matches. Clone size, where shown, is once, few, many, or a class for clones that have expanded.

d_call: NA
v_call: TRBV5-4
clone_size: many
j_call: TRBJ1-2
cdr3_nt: TGTGCCAGCAGCCTCGGGGGGCCTAACTATGGCTACACCTTC
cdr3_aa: CASSLGGPNYGYTF

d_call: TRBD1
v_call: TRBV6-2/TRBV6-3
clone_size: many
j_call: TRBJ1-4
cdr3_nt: TGTGCCAGCAGGGGACAGGCCCGAACCGGCGAAAAACTGTTTTTT
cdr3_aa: CASRGQARTGEKLFF

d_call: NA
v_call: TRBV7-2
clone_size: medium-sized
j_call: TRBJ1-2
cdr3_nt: TGTGCCAGCAGCCTTGGCCAGGGGTGGGACGGCTACACCTTC
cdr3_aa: CASSLGQGWDGYTF

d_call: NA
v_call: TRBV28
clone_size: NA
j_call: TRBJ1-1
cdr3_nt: TGTGCCAGCAGCATACTTCAAGCTGAAGCTTTCTTT
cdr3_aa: CASSILQAEAFF

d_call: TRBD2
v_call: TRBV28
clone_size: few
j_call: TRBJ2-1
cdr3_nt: TGTGCCAGCAGTTTTAAGCGGGGGAACAATGTCGAGCAGTTCTTC
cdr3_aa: CASSFKRGNNVEQFF

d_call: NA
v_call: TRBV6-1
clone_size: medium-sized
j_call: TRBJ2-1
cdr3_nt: TGTGCCAGCAGTAGCGGTAGCTCCTACAATGAGCAGTTCTTC
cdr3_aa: CASSSGSSYNEQFF

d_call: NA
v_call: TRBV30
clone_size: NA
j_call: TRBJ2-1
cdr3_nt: TGTGCCTGGAGTGCCAGCTACAATGAGCAGTTCTTC
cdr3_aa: CAWSASYNEQFF

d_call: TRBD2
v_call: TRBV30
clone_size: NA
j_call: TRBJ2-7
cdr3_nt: TGTGCCTGGAGTATTACGGGACTAGCGAGACCCTACGAGCAGTACTTC
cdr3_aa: CAWSITGLARPYEQYF

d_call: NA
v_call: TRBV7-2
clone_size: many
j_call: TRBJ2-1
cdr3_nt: TGTGCCAGCAGCGGACAACCACAATACAATGAGCAGTTCTTC
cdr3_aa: CASSGQPQYNEQFF

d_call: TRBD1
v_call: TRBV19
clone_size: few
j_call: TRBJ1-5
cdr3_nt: TGTGCCAGTAGGGACCCAGGGGGCGGGAATCAGCCCCAGCATTTT
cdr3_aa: CASRDPGGGNQPQHF

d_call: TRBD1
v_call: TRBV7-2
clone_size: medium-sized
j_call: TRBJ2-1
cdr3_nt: TGTGCCAGCAGCTTGGGGGGACAGGGAGGTAATGAGCAGTTCTTC
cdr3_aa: CASSLGGQGGNEQFF

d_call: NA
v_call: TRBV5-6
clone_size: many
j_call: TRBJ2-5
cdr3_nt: TGTGCCAGCAGCCGTCCACAAGAGACCCAGTACTTC
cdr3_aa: CASSRPQETQYF

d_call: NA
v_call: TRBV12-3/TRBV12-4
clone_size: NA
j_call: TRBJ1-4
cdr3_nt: TGTGCCAGCAGTTTGACGGGAGGGGACGAAAAACTGTTTTTT
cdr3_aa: CASSLTGGDEKLFF

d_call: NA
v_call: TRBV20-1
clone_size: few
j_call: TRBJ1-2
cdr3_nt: TGCAGTGCTAGTGAACAGGGCCGGGACGGCTACACCTTC
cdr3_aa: CSASEQGRDGYTF